Listed here are 3 T cell receptor beta chains from one sample, sequenced in a study of cytomegalovirus exposure and HLA in healthy donors. The PCR had 60 Vbeta and 13 Jbeta primers. Produced via immunoSEQ multiplex PCR; TCRdb's table is partial and in-frame only. Of about 170,000 clones listed, 72% are singletons. The specimen sequenced was PBMCs. Source of these receptors: a human donor in good health.

This sequence joins TRBV5-1 and TRBJ2-5, with 8 bases that match TRBD1. V dropped 3 bases and J dropped 5; count of bases not matched to a gene: 9. Germline loops: CDR1 SGHRS, CDR2 YFSETQ. The CDR3 extends over 15 amino acids. The CDR3 bases are TGCGCCAGCAGCTCTAGGACAGGGCGAGGTGAGACCCAGTACTTC. Protein product: CASSSRTGRGETQYF.

This chain links TRBV29-1 with TRBJ2-1, with D perhaps matching TRBD2 (5 bases). This CDR3 region has 10 residues. The germline V and J ends were trimmed by 5 bases and 9 bases, with 8 bases remaining between them. The germline V gene has CDR1 SQVTM and CDR2 ANQGSEA. DNA of the CDR3: TGCAGCGTTACTAGTGGTGAGCAGTTCTTC. This translates into CSVTSGEQFF.

CDR3 bases: TGTGCCAGCAGCCTAAACTCTGGGGCCAACGTCCTGACTTTC. Translating gives CASSLNSGANVLTF. The chain uses TRBV6-6 and TRBJ2-6; D unresolved. V gave up 6 bases and J gave up 0 bases, with 6 bases separating them. Germline V gene sequence: CDR1 MNHNY, CDR2 SVGAGI (reference sequence). The CDR3 is 14 residues long.